This entry is about one T cell receptor (beta chain). This clonotype appeared a few times. The antigen this receptor binds is unknown. No clone much larger than this one lies a single base away; base qualities are absent. This sample is part of a study of response to subunit inactivated influenza vaccine (dated by TCRdb to the late 2010s). At the level of the whole study: To follow how T cells responded to a trivalent subunit inactivated influenza vaccine, the researchers relied on deep quantitative profiling of the T cell receptor repertoire.

Libraries were built with RT-PCR. Sequencing was carried out with an Illumina HiSeq 2500. TCRdb applied fastp at Q25 and MiXCR to the public reads, then kept only in-frame beta chains. Rows are combined by CDR3 protein, so each entry shows the most common genes and DNA. The sample yields 150,000 to 200,000 distinct CDR3 sequences; roughly 10% were counted once. The ten top clones hold 12% of the sample. The meaning of the sample's time point label: 45 to 50 days after influenza vaccine administration. The paper as a whole reports these results and caveats: The authors proposed that each seasonal influenza vaccination may bring in only a limited number of new T cells.

Deletion took 6 bases off V and 9 bases off J, with a span of 15 bases between the germline ends. The germline V gene provides CDR1 SNHLY and CDR2 FYNNEI. The cysteine opens and the phenylalanine closes a CDR3 of 13 amino acids. CDR3 DNA is the only sequence kept; it has 39 bases, read in frame from the first base. The sample consisted of non-naive T cells sorted from PBMCs, taken 35 to 45 days after vaccination. Reading the label with the study, this specimen's cell subset or site is: memory T cell fraction. This receptor was taken from a man in his forties or fifties who received an inactivated influenza vaccine. Donor details come from another sample of the same person, matched by shared clones. This sequence uses TRBV2 and TRBJ2-1; confidence is insufficient to name the D gene. The sequence in DNA is TGTGCCAGCAGACCCAAGGCGACCGGTGAGCAGTTCTTC. This codes for CASRPKATGEQFF.